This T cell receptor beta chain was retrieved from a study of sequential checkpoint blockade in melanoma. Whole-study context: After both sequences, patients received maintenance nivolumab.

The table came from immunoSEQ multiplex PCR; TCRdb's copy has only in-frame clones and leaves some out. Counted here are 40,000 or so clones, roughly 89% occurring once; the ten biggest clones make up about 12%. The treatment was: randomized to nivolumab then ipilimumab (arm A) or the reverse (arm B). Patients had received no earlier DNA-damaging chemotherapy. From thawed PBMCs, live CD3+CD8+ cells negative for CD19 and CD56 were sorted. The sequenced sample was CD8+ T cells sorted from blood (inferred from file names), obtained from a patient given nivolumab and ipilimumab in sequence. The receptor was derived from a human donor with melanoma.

Here the CDR3 DNA reads TGCAGCGTTGATGGGGGGGATAGGAATGAGCAGTTCTTC. Translating gives CSVDGGDRNEQFF. This rearrangement joins TRBV29-1 to TRBJ2-1, with TRBD2 identical over 7 bases. The CDR3 consists of 13 residues. Unmatched junction bases numbered 6, after V lost 3 bases and J lost 7 bases. Germline values: CDR1 SQVTM, CDR2 ANQGSEA.